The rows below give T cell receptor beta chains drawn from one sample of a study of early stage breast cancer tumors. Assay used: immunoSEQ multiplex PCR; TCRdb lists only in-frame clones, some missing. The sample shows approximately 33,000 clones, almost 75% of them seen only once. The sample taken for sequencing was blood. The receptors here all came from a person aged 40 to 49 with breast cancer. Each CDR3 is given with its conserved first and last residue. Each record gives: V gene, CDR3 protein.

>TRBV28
CASSSGTGSGNTIYF
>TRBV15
CATSKASGSQETQYF
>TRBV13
CASSFRQDGIAEAFF
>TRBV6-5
CASKSGLAGREQYF
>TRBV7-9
CASSFHLAGNTGELFF
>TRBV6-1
CASSWGSLNTEAFF
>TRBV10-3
CAISESAREYGYTF
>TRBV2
CASSRGRQETQYF
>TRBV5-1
CASRSVEGLSSGANVLTF
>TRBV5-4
CASSLVGRADNEQFF
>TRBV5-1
CASSLGTRGNEQYF
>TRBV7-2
CASSLEVAGGPSTDTQYF
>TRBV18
CASSPQAANTEAFF
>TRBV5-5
CASSLSGGEETQYF
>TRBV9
CASSPQKASNAGANVLTF
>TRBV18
CASSPKAGREKLFF
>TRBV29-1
CSVLTGVTDTQYF
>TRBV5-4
CASSLRRALDNEQFF
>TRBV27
CARKRNVYEQYF
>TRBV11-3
CASSKLVSMWKFF
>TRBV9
CASSPDSGGTDTQYF
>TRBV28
CASSVTGQGGYTF
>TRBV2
CASSADRVDYGYTF
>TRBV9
CASSSRQENTGELFF
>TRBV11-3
CASSAVWSGYYNEQFF
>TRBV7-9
CASSLNGMDIDTQYF
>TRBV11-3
CASSSQGLNTEAFF
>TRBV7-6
CASSTSGRGPETQYF
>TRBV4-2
CASSRQGGGQETQYF
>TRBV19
CASSMGTALNTEAFF
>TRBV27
CASSPDSFATNEKLFF
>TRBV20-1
CSAEQGQQYF
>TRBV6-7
CAAHGGAGEGTAYNEQFF
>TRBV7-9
CASSPPSGTGFYNEQFF
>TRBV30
CAWSVTSGYEQYF
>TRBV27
CASSLGGLMSLTGELFF
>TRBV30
CASAGVTDTQYF
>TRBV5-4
CASSESGGTSYTGELFF
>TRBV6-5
CATKRDEKLFF
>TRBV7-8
CASSLATTNTEAFF
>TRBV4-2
CASSRDRDNYGYTF
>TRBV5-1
CASGLGGTGVDGYTF
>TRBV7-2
CASSLSGTEANVLTF
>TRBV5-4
CASRSAASGSYEQYF
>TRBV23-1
CASSQPRDTQYF
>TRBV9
CASSVDEGLGETQYF
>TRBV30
CAWSLAIAGLQYF
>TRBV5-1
CASSLEGTDTQYF
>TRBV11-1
CASSVDFDASRGNTIYF
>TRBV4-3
CASSQEYEGVLDTQYF
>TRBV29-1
CSFKGDAYEQYF
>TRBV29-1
CSVADTDTQYF
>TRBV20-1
CSAPGPEQFF